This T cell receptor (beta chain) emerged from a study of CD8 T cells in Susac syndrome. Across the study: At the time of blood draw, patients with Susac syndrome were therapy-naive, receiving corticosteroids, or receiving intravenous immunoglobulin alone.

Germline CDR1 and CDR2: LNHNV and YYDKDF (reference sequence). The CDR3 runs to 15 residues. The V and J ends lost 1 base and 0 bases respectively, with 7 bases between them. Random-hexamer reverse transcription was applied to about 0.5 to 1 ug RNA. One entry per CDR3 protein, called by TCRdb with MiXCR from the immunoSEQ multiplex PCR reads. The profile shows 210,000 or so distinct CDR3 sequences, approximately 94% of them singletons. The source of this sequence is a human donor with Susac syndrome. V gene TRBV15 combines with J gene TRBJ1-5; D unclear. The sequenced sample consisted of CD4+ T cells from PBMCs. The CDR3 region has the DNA TGTGCCACCAGCAGAGCCAGAAATAGCAATCAGCCCCAGCATTTT. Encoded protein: CATSRARNSNQPQHF.